The text below deals with one TCR beta chain. The antigen remains undetermined. There are 15 residues in the CDR3. V shed 1 base, J shed 7 bases, and the junction held 6 bases outside the gene matches. The germline V gene encodes CDR1 MDHEN and CDR2 SYDVKM. TCRdb re-called the RT-PCR reads through MiXCR, storing one row per CDR3 protein. Among approximately 11,000 distinct CDR3 sequences listed, approximately 80% were seen once. The source of the sample is a study of yellow fever vaccine responses in identical twins. Study-level points and caveats: The authors reported partly convergent, partly personalized vaccine responses in identical twins.

This clonotype was obtained from a woman aged 18-29 years who received the yellow fever vaccine. Sequencing used T cells from blood (PBMCs), unsorted or a sorted subset (not recorded which), obtained before or after yellow fever vaccination (not recorded which). The chain employs TRBV28 and TRBJ2-4; TRBD1 matches at 8 bases. The CDR3 region has the DNA TGTGCCAGCAGTTTATCCCGCGACAGGGGTAACATTCAGTACTTC. This translates into CASSLSRDRGNIQYF. The full variable domain, completed using reference TRBV28 and TRBJ2-4, is DVKVTQSSRYLVKRTGEKVFLECVQDMDHENMFWYRQDPGLGLRLIYFSYDVKMKEKGDIPEGYSVSREKKERFSLILESASTNQTSMYLCASSLSRDRGNIQYFGAGTRLSVL.